This passage covers 21 T cell receptor beta chains from one sample sequenced in a study of blood T cells in healthy people across ages. The second PCR ran about 6 to 11 cycles with a sample-barcoded 5' primer and J-beta primers. TCRdb reprocessed the 5' RACE reads with MiXCR, giving one entry per CDR3 protein. This sample has roughly 1,700,000 distinct CDR3 sequences, with 28% found just once. Sequenced material: blood. The receptors were gathered from a woman in her twenties or thirties in good health.

This clonotype was found many times. The chain employs TRBV5-5 and TRBJ1-2; 12 bases map to TRBD1. This CDR3 spans 18 amino acids. J gave up 4 bases and V 0 bases, and 10 bases lay outside the gene matches. Germline lookup yields CDR1 SGHKS and CDR2 YYEKEE (reference sequence). CDR3 in amino acids: CASSLAPGTGGAGYGYTF. CDR3 nucleotide sequence: TGTGCCAGCAGCTTGGCCCCTGGGACAGGGGGCGCAGGCTATGGCTACACCTTC.

There are many counts of this clonotype. This chain connects TRBV7-2 to TRBJ2-5; 7 bases are a match to TRBD1. CDR3 length equals 15 residues. From germline, CDR1 is SGHTA and CDR2 FQGNSA. The trim removed 5 bases at V and 5 bases at J, leaving 11 bases unmatched. CDR3 DNA: TGTGCCAGCAGCGCGCGCCGACAGGGTTTGGAGACCCAGTACTTC. This encodes CASSARRQGLETQYF.

This clonotype was observed a handful of times. This sequence joins TRBV9 and TRBJ2-5; 9 nucleotides agree with TRBD2. The V gene's germline CDR1 is SGDLS and CDR2 YYNGEE. This CDR3 has 16 amino acids. V shed 0 bases and J 0 bases; nucleotides not matched to a gene: 3. CDR3 amino acids: CASSVGSGSHQETQYF. CDR3 nucleotide sequence: TGTGCCAGCAGCGTAGGTAGCGGGAGTCACCAAGAGACCCAGTACTTC.

The chain couples TRBV12-3 or TRBV12-4 to TRBJ1-1, with D maybe TRBD1 (6 bases). Trimming stripped 8 bases from V and 6 bases from J, with 16 bases between. The CDR3 is 13 amino acids. The CDR3 here is CASCSYRAAEAFF. The CDR3 bases are TGTGCCAGCTGTTCCTACAGGGCAGCTGAAGCTTTCTTT.

A remark on this clonotype: The junction and the germline gene differ at one end; a read error may be behind it. This chain connects TRBV6-6 to TRBJ1-2; 11 nucleotides agree with TRBD1. Germline V lookup: CDR1 MNHNY, CDR2 SVGAGI (reference sequence). CDR3 length: 14 amino acids. The CDR3 bases are TGTGTCAGCAGTTACCTGGGACAGGGGGAAGGCTACACCTTC. This codes for CVSSYLGQGEGYTF.

The V and J genes are TRBV10-3 and TRBJ2-2; 14 bases fit TRBD2. CDR3 length: 21 residues. CDR1 ENHRY and CDR2 SYGVKD come from the germline V gene. J lost 1 base, V lost 4 bases, and 14 bases had no gene match. The CDR3 loop is CAISADPRLAGGPKNTGELFF. The CDR3 DNA reads as TGTGCCATCAGTGCAGACCCGCGACTAGCGGGAGGGCCTAAGAACACCGGGGAGCTGTTTTTT.

CDR3 DNA: TGTGCCTGGAGTGTCGGTGGGAGGTTATCCCTCGAGCAGTACTTC. Protein sequence: CAWSVGGRLSLEQYF. This chain joins TRBV30 and TRBJ2-7, with D perhaps TRBD2 (6 bases). This CDR3 has 15 amino acids. Trimming removed 0 bases at V and 6 bases at J, with 18 bases between. Germline V lookup: CDR1 GTSNPN, CDR2 SVGIG (reference sequence).

In this sample, this clonotype turned up many times. This chain links TRBV7-2 with TRBJ2-7, with 7 positions matching TRBD2. J was trimmed by 3 bases and V by 1 base; bases with no gene match: 6. CDR3 length equals 15 residues. CDR1 and CDR2 (germline): SGHTA, FQGNSA. CDR3 coding DNA: TGTGCCAGCAGCTTAGGGCGGGAGTTGGTCTACGAGCAGTACTTC. Protein sequence: CASSLGRELVYEQYF.

Remarks on this clonotype: This may be a read error, as it is one base from a much larger clone. The chain joins TRBV7-2 to TRBJ2-4, with 7 positions matching TRBD2. The germline V gene has CDR1 SGHTA and CDR2 FQGNSA. V dropped 1 base and J dropped 13; count of bases not matched to a gene: 16. The CDR3 sequence is 16 residues long. In nucleotides, the CDR3 is TGTGCCAGCAGCTTAGGGCTAGCGGAGTCCTACAATGAGCAGTACTTC. It yields the protein CASSLGLAESYNEQYF.

This clonotype has ten or more counts. This sequence joins TRBV6-6 and TRBJ2-3, with D unclear. CDR1 and CDR2 (germline): MNHNY, SVGAGI (reference sequence). The CDR3 is 13 residues long. V was cut by 5 bases and J by 3 bases, with 9 bases left in between. This CDR3 reads CASSPRETDTQYF. Written as DNA, the CDR3 is TGTGCCAGCAGTCCCCGCGAGACAGATACGCAGTATTTT.

A remark on this clonotype: A junction boundary mismatches the germline segment, possibly from a read error. The genes are TRBV3-1 and TRBJ2-7; tentative D call: TRBD1 (6 bases). Germline CDR1 LGHDT, CDR2 YNNKEL (reference sequence). The CDR3 has 16 residues. For the CDR3, the DNA is TGCGCCAGCAGCCCCCAGACTACAGGGAGCTCCTACGAGCAGTACTTC. It codes for CASSPQTTGSSYEQYF.

This clonotype was counted only a few times. Here the CDR3 DNA reads TGTGCCAGCACCACAGGACCTTCACCCCTCCACTTT. It specifies CASTTGPSPLHF. The gene calls are TRBV27 and TRBJ1-6, with a tentative D call TRBD1 (5 bases). From germline, CDR1 is MNHEY and CDR2 SMNVEV (reference sequence). The V end lost 7 bases, the J end lost 9 bases, and 10 bases lay between the germline ends. There are 12 residues in the CDR3.

The CDR3 nucleotides are TGTGCCAGCAGCTGGACCGAGGTGAACACTGAAGCTTTCTTT. Translation: CASSWTEVNTEAFF. This chain joins TRBV7-9 and TRBJ1-1; the D is unclear. Trimming took off 4 bases at V and 0 bases at J, with 9 bases between the two ends. The CDR3 length is 14 residues. The germline gives CDR1 SEHNR, CDR2 FQNEAQ (reference sequence). The full variable domain, with the rest looked up from reference TRBV7-9 and TRBJ1-1, is DTGVSQNPRHKITKRGQNVTFRCDPISEHNRLYWYRQTLGQGPEFLTYFQNEAQLEKSRLLSDRFSAERPKGSFSTLEIQRTEQGDSAMYLCASSWTEVNTEAFFGQGTRLTVV.

In its sample, this clonotype was seen a few times. This chain connects TRBV12-3 or TRBV12-4 to TRBJ2-7; a possible D gene is TRBD1 (5 bases). This CDR3 has 14 amino acids. Trimming removed 5 bases from V and 0 bases from J, with 11 bases in between. CDR3 in DNA: TGTGCCAGCAGTACACGACAGAACTCCTACGAGCAGTACTTC. As protein: CASSTRQNSYEQYF.

Comments on this clonotype: Possible read error: a much larger clone is one base away. The chain recombines TRBV15 with TRBJ1-4; no firm D call. The CDR3 is made up of 15 amino acids. Germline V CDR1 and CDR2: LNHNV, YYDKDF (reference sequence). For the CDR3, the DNA is TGTGCCACCAGCAGAGGGACTAGTGGCGATGAAAAACTGCTTTTT. This codes for CATSRGTSGDEKLLF.

The V call is TRBV7-9, the J call TRBJ2-2, with D hard to call. The germline gives CDR1 SEHNR, CDR2 FQNEAQ (reference sequence). The CDR3 loop spans 12 amino acids. V lost 5 bases and J lost 8, with 9 bases in between. CDR3 sequence: CASSEKVGELFF. As DNA, the CDR3 is TGTGCCAGCAGCGAGAAGGTTGGGGAGCTGTTTTTT.

The table lists this clonotype with a few counts. Here the CDR3 DNA reads TGTGCCAGTACGGGGGCTGGCAATCAGCCCCAGCATTTT. It yields the protein CASTGAGNQPQHF. This rearrangement joins TRBV19 to TRBJ1-5; perhaps TRBD1 as D (6 bases). This CDR3 is built from 13 residues. V was cut by 7 bases and J by 2 bases, with 9 bases left in between. Germline CDR1 and CDR2: LNHDA and SQIVND (reference sequence).

This clonotype showed up many times. V usage is TRBV18 and J usage is TRBJ2-7; 7 bases are shared with TRBD1. Germline V gives CDR1 KGHSH, CDR2 LQKENI. Trimming took 6 bases from V and 4 from J; bases not matched to a gene: 9. CDR3 length: 14 residues. This CDR3 reads CASSSGTALYEQYF. CDR3 nucleotide sequence: TGTGCCAGCTCTTCCGGGACAGCTTTATACGAGCAGTACTTC.

The chain is built from TRBV20-1 and TRBJ1-2; TRBD1 is a possible D gene (5 bases). Trimming took off 3 bases at V and 2 bases at J, with 10 bases between the two ends. The germline gives CDR1 DFQATT, CDR2 SNEGSKA (reference sequence). The CDR3 totals 13 residues. The CDR3 loop reads CSASWQGNYGYTF. DNA of the CDR3: TGCAGTGCTAGCTGGCAGGGCAACTATGGCTACACCTTC.

The genes are TRBV7-9 and TRBJ2-6, with D possibly TRBD1 on 5 matching bases. V lost 4 bases and J lost 0, with 16 bases in between. This CDR3 is 18 amino acids long. Germline CDR1 is SEHNR and CDR2 is FQNEAQ (reference sequence). The CDR3 sequence: CASSSVGPGDSGANVLTF. The CDR3 bases are TGTGCCAGCAGCTCCGTGGGGCCAGGCGACTCTGGGGCCAACGTCCTGACTTTC.

This clonotype was recorded many times. DNA of the CDR3: TGTGCCAGCAGTTATACACGCGCTCAAGCCAAAAACATTCAGTACTTC. Translated, it gives CASSYTRAQAKNIQYF. The rearrangement links TRBV6-5 to TRBJ2-4; D unresolved. This CDR3 is built from 16 residues. V was trimmed by 3 bases and J by 0 bases, leaving 12 bases between them. Germline CDR1 MNHEY, CDR2 SVGAGI.